The 27 T cell receptor beta chains below come from one sample, sequenced in a study of T cells in Graves' hyperthyroidism and ophthalmopathy (dated by TCRdb to between 2018 and 2020). To prepare the library, multiplex PCR was applied. Sequenced on an Illumina HiSeq 2000. TCR beta CDR3 regions were amplified from RNA transcripts. The TCR CDR3 was subjected to a first round of RT-PCR using the HTBI primer set and the Qiagen OneStep RT-PCR kit. The public reads were run again by TCRdb, first through fastp at Q25 and then through MiXCR, and only productive beta chains were kept. For every CDR3 protein sequence, its rows merge into one entry that carries the most common genes and DNA. The sample contains about 840,000 distinct CDR3 sequences, about 38% of them found a single time. The top ten hold roughly 8.3% of the sample. Sequencing was performed on blood. These receptors were collected from a man younger than 35 with Graves' hyperthyroidism.

CDR3 loop: CASSPQGMPTGELFF. The CDR3 DNA follows: TGTGCCAGCAGCCCACAGGGGATGCCTACCGGGGAGCTGTTTTTT. This rearrangement joins TRBV7-9 to TRBJ2-2, with 7 nucleotides matching TRBD1. The J segment lost 5 bases and the V segment lost 5 bases, leaving 8 bases of the junction unmatched. The CDR3 spans 15 residues. Germline V CDR1 and CDR2: SEHNR, FQNEAQ (reference sequence).

The V gene is TRBV29-1, the J gene TRBJ1-5; D remains ambiguous. CDR3 length: 12 amino acids. The V end lost 4 bases, the J end lost 7 bases, and 11 bases lay between the germline ends. Germline V gene sequence: CDR1 SQVTM, CDR2 ANQGSEA. The CDR3 DNA reads TGCAGCGTTGGATATGGCGGCCAGCCCCAGCATTTT. Its translation: CSVGYGGQPQHF.

This clonotype was found a few times. The V call is TRBV7-2, the J call TRBJ1-1; a weak D match, TRBD1 (6 bases). The CDR3 spans 15 residues. With 8 bases removed from V and 1 base from J, the gap between germline ends came to 17 bases. CDR1 and CDR2 from the germline V gene are SGHTA and FQGNSA. The CDR3 is CASQVLGDTNTEAFF. The CDR3 bases are TGTGCCAGCCAAGTCTTGGGGGACACGAACACTGAAGCTTTCTTT. The whole variable domain, remainder taken from reference TRBV7-2 and TRBJ1-1, is GAGVSQSPSNKVTEKGKDVELRCDPISGHTALYWYRQSLGQGLEFLIYFQGNSAPDKSGLPSDRFSAERTGGSVSTLTIQRTQQEDSAVYLCASQVLGDTNTEAFFGQGTRLTVV.

This clonotype was seen repeatedly, ten times or more. The CDR3 DNA reads TGTGCCACCAGTGATACTCGGTTCCAGGACGAGAACACCGGGGAGCTGTTTTTT. Residues: CATSDTRFQDENTGELFF. The V and J genes are TRBV24-1 and TRBJ2-2; D remains unclear. The germline CDR1 and CDR2 sequences are KGHDR and SFDVKD. There are 18 residues in the CDR3. V was pared by 3 bases and J by 1 base, with 17 bases between.

The CDR3 region has the DNA TGTGCCAGCAGCTTAATGTTGACTCAGGGGGCTGAAAAACTGTTTTTT. Translation: CASSLMLTQGAEKLFF. The chain couples TRBV7-2 to TRBJ1-4; 8 bases are shared with TRBD1. Germline assignment: CDR1 SGHTA and CDR2 FQGNSA. J gave up 7 bases and V 2 bases, and 9 bases lay outside the gene matches. This CDR3 is built from 16 residues.

The chain uses TRBV20-1 and TRBJ2-5; the D gene is possibly TRBD1 (6 bases). The germline V gene encodes CDR1 DFQATT and CDR2 SNEGSKA (reference sequence). The CDR3 runs to 14 residues. V lost 1 base to trimming and J lost 1 base, with 10 bases between them. The CDR3 loop is CSARAQGSQETQYF. As DNA, the CDR3 is TGCAGTGCTAGAGCCCAGGGGAGCCAAGAGACCCAGTACTTC.

This clonotype occurred many times. This sequence joins TRBV14 and TRBJ1-2; maybe TRBD1 (5 bases). V was cut by 4 bases and J by 4 bases, with 10 bases left in between. Looked up from germline, CDR1 is SGHDN and CDR2 is FVKESK. The CDR3 length is 13 residues. CDR3 coding DNA: TGTGCCAGCAGCCTTCAGGGTACCTATGGCTACACCTTC. It is translated as CASSLQGTYGYTF.

The sample holds a few counts of this clonotype. The chain employs TRBV19 and TRBJ1-2, with TRBD1 matching 7 bases. CDR3 size: 15 residues. V lost 5 bases to trimming and J lost 0 bases; unmatched junction nucleotides: 6. Germline V lookup: CDR1 LNHDA, CDR2 SQIVND (reference sequence). As DNA, the CDR3 is TGTGCCAGTAGTCAACCGGACAGGCCTAACTATGGCTACACCTTC. It codes for CASSQPDRPNYGYTF.

This clonotype came up once. The gene calls are TRBV10-3 and TRBJ2-7; 10 nucleotides match TRBD2. This CDR3 is built from 15 residues. J was trimmed by 5 bases and V by 6 bases; bases with no gene match: 10. The V gene's germline CDR1 is ENHRY and CDR2 SYGVKD. The CDR3 region has the DNA TGTGCCATCAGGGCATCTAGCGGGGGACGGGACGAGCAGTACTTC. This encodes CAIRASSGGRDEQYF.

This clonotype was seen a handful of times. CDR3 nucleotide sequence: TGTGCCAGTAGTACCATGGGTGTGGGCGGCAGAACAATCTATGGCTACACCTTC. Protein sequence: CASSTMGVGGRTIYGYTF. The V call is TRBV19, the J call TRBJ1-2; D gene uncertain. V gave up 4 bases and J gave up 4 bases, with 25 bases separating them. Germline V CDR1 and CDR2: LNHDA, SQIVND (reference sequence). CDR3 size: 18 residues.

Note on this clonotype: This clone may be a read error of a much larger clone one base away. The rearrangement uses TRBV7-2 and TRBJ1-2, with TRBD1 matching over 10 bases. This CDR3 has 14 amino acids. CDR1 and CDR2 (germline): SGHTA, FQGNSA. V lost 7 bases to trimming and J lost 8 bases; unmatched junction nucleotides: 10. The CDR3 coding sequence is TGTGCCAGCACCGAGAACGACAGGGGGCTCGGCTACACCTTC. This encodes CASTENDRGLGYTF.

About this clonotype: A read error may be the cause here, since a much bigger clone is one base away. V usage is TRBV7-2 and J usage is TRBJ1-2; D is possibly TRBD1 (5 bases). The CDR3 spans 14 residues. Germline V gene sequence: CDR1 SGHTA, CDR2 FQGNSA. The CDR3 here is CASSRAGLSYGHTF. The CDR3 DNA sequence: TGTGCCAGCAGCCGGGCAGGGCTTTCCTATGGCCACACCTTC.

The V gene is TRBV10-3, the J gene TRBJ1-2, with D hard to call. The germline V gene encodes CDR1 ENHRY and CDR2 SYGVKD. With 10 bases removed from V and 2 bases from J, the gap between germline ends came to 14 bases. The CDR3 is 13 residues long. CDR3 bases: TGTGCCAGCAGACCGGGGTTCAACTATGGCTACACCTTC. Translated: CASRPGFNYGYTF.

The chain links TRBV7-9 to TRBJ2-7; D possibly corresponds to TRBD2 (5 bases). Germline loops: CDR1 SEHNR, CDR2 FQNEAQ (reference sequence). The CDR3 is 15 amino acids. V was pared by 4 bases and J by 5 bases, with 18 bases between. The CDR3 loop is CASSSKYEGTNEQYF. As DNA, the CDR3 is TGTGCCAGCAGCTCTAAATATGAGGGAACGAACGAGCAGTACTTC.

The chain carries TRBV7-2 and TRBJ1-2; no reliable D call. The CDR3 sequence is 13 residues long. Germline lookup yields CDR1 SGHTA and CDR2 FQGNSA. V lost 1 base and J 7 bases, leaving 10 bases between the germline ends. The CDR3 sequence is CASSLEVARGYTF. CDR3 in DNA: TGTGCCAGCAGCTTAGAAGTGGCGCGTGGCTACACCTTC.

V is TRBV7-9 and J is TRBJ1-5, with D maybe TRBD1 (5 bases). V gave up 5 bases and J gave up 2 bases, with 19 bases separating them. From germline, CDR1 is SEHNR and CDR2 FQNEAQ (reference sequence). This CDR3 comprises 17 residues. CDR3 region: CASSQGQLGRGNQPQHF. CDR3 nucleotides: TGTGCCAGCAGCCAAGGTCAGCTGGGACGCGGCAATCAGCCCCAGCATTTT.

This clonotype appeared once. J is TRBJ2-2 and V is TRBV7-6; 7 bases are shared with TRBD2. This CDR3 comprises 18 residues. V trimming: 3 bases; J trimming: 4 bases; junction bases outside the gene matches: 14. Germline CDR1 is SGHVS and CDR2 is FNYEAQ. The CDR3 loop reads CASSFGLAELFFTGELFF. The CDR3 region has the DNA TGTGCCAGCAGCTTCGGGCTAGCGGAGCTTTTTTTCACCGGGGAGCTGTTTTTT.

This clonotype was seen ten or more times. The chain links TRBV7-2 to TRBJ1-1; D call uncertain. CDR3 length: 13 amino acids. The V and J ends lost 2 bases and 3 bases respectively, with 7 bases between them. The germline gives CDR1 SGHTA, CDR2 FQGNSA. CDR3 sequence: CASSLNGDTEAFF. In DNA, the CDR3 is TGTGCCAGCAGCTTAAACGGTGACACTGAAGCTTTCTTT.

Many counts were recorded for this clonotype. CDR3: CATSDLIRTAITGELFF. CDR3 in DNA: TGTGCCACCAGTGATCTTATCCGGACAGCTATCACCGGGGAGCTGTTTTTT. The chain has TRBV24-1 and TRBJ2-2, with D possibly TRBD1 on 6 matching bases. Trimming took 3 bases from V and 4 from J, leaving 17 bases between them. From germline, CDR1 is KGHDR and CDR2 SFDVKD. CDR3 size: 17 residues.

The CDR3 is CASSQGGVGNQPQHF. CDR3 nucleotides: TGTGCCAGCAGCCAAGGAGGCGTCGGCAATCAGCCCCAGCATTTT. The genes are TRBV14 and TRBJ1-5; D is unclear. CDR3 size: 15 residues. V was trimmed by 1 base and J by 2 bases, leaving 9 bases between them. CDR1 is SGHDN, CDR2 FVKESK, per germline.

This clonotype is a singleton in its sample. The V gene is TRBV5-5, the J gene TRBJ2-7; D might be TRBD2 (5 bases). The CDR3 runs to 15 residues. Germline V gene sequence: CDR1 SGHKS, CDR2 YYEKEE (reference sequence). Trimming pared 2 bases from V and 3 bases from J, leaving 15 bases between. In DNA form, the CDR3 reads TGTGCCAGCAGCTTAGAAGTGCTAGCCGGCTACGAGCAGTACTTC. Protein sequence: CASSLEVLAGYEQYF.

This clonotype was found once. The J gene is TRBJ2-5, the V gene TRBV7-7; 7 positions match TRBD2. The CDR3 contains 14 residues. The germline V gene has CDR1 SSHAT and CDR2 FNYEAQ (reference sequence). The trim removed 3 bases at V and 9 bases at J, leaving 10 bases unmatched. In DNA form, the CDR3 reads TGTGCCAGCAGCTTGTCCGAAGGGAGGGAGGCCCAGTACTTC. Its translation is CASSLSEGREAQYF.

Turning to this clonotype: No DNA is shown, since the ends of the CDR3 on it are uncertain; the CDR3 is the one TCRdb lists. This chain joins TRBV7-2 and TRBJ2-5; the D call TRBD2 from the table was never checked on the DNA. From germline, CDR1 is SGHTA and CDR2 FQGNSA. Ends included, the CDR3 has 13 residues. The CDR3 is CASSSVAGGTPYF.

This clonotype has ten or more counts. The chain is built from TRBV5-1 and TRBJ2-7; D is undetermined. Germline loops: CDR1 SGHRS, CDR2 YFSETQ. The CDR3 runs 12 residues. V lost 4 bases and J 4 bases, leaving 9 bases between the germline ends. Written as DNA, the CDR3 is TGCGCCAGCAGCATCCCGTCTTACGAGCAGTACTTC. Translating gives CASSIPSYEQYF.

This rearrangement joins TRBV13 to TRBJ1-4; the D is unclear. Germline CDR1 reads PRHDT; CDR2 reads FYEKMQ (reference sequence). CDR3 length equals 15 residues. V was cut by 6 bases and J by 2 bases, with 13 bases left in between. The CDR3 DNA is TGTGCCAGCAGTTTTGCCCTCGGGACTAATGAAAAACTGTTTTTT. Translation: CASSFALGTNEKLFF.

A few counts support this clonotype. This rearrangement joins TRBV20-1 to TRBJ2-2; D uncertain. V lost 3 bases, J lost 4 bases, and 12 bases lay in between. This CDR3 has 14 amino acids. In germline, CDR1 is DFQATT, CDR2 SNEGSKA (reference sequence). CDR3 sequence: CSASSPLGTGELFF. CDR3 bases: TGCAGTGCTAGTTCCCCGCTCGGCACCGGGGAGCTGTTTTTT.

The V and J genes are TRBV20-1 and TRBJ2-5; unclear D gene. The germline gives CDR1 DFQATT, CDR2 SNEGSKA (reference sequence). The V and J ends lost 3 bases and 1 base respectively, with 9 bases between them. The CDR3 is made up of 13 amino acids. CDR3 nucleotide sequence: TGCAGTGCTAGCGGACGGGTCCAAGAGACCCAGTACTTC. Translating it yields CSASGRVQETQYF.